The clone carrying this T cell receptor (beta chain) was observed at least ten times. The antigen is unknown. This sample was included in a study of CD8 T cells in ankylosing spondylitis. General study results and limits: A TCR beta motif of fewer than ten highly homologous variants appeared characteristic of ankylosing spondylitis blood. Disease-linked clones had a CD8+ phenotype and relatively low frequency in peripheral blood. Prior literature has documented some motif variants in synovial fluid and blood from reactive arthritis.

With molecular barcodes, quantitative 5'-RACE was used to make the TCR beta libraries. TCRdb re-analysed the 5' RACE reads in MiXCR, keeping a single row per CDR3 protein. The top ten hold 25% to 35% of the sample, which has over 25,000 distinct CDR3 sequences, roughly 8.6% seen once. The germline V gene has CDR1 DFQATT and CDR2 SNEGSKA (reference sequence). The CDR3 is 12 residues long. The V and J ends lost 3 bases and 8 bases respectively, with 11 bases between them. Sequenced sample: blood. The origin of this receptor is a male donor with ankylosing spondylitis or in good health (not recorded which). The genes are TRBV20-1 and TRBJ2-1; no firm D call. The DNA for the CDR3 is TGCAGTGCTAGTGGGGTGAGCGATGAGCAGTTCTTC. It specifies CSASGVSDEQFF.